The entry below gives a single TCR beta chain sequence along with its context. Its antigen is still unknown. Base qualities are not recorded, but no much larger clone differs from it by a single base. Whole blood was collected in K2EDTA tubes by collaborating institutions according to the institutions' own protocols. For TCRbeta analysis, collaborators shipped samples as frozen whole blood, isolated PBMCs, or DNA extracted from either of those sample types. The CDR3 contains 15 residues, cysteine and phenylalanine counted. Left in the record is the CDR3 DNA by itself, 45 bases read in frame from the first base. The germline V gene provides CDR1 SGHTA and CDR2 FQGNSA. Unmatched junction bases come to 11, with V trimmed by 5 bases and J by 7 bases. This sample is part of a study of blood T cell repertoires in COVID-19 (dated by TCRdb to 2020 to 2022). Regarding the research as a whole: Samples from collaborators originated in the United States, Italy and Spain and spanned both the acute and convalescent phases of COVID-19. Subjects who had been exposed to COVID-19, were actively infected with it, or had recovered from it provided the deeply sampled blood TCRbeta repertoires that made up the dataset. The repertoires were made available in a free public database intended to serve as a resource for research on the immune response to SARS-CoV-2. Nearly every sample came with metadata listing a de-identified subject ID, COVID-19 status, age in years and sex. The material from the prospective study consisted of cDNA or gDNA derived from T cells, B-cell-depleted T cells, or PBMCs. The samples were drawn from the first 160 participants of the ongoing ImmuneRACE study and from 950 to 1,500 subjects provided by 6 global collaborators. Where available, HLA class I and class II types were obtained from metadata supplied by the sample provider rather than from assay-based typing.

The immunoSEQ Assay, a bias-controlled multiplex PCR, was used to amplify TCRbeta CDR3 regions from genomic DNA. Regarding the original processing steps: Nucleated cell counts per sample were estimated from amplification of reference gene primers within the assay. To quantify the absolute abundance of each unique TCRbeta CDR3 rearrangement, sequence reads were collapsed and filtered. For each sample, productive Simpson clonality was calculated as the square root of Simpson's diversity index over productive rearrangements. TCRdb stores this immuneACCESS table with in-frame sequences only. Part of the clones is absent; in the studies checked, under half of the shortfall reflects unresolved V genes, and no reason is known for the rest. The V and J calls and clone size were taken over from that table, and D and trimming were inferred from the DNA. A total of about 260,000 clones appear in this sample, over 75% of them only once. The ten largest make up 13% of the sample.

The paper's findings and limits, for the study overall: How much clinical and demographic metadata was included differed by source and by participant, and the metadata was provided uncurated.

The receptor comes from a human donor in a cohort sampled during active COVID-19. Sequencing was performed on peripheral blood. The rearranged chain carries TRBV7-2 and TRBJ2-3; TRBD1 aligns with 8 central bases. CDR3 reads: CASSIQGDRLNTQYF. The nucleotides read TGTGCCAGCAGCATTCAGGGGGACAGGCTCAATACGCAGTATTTT.